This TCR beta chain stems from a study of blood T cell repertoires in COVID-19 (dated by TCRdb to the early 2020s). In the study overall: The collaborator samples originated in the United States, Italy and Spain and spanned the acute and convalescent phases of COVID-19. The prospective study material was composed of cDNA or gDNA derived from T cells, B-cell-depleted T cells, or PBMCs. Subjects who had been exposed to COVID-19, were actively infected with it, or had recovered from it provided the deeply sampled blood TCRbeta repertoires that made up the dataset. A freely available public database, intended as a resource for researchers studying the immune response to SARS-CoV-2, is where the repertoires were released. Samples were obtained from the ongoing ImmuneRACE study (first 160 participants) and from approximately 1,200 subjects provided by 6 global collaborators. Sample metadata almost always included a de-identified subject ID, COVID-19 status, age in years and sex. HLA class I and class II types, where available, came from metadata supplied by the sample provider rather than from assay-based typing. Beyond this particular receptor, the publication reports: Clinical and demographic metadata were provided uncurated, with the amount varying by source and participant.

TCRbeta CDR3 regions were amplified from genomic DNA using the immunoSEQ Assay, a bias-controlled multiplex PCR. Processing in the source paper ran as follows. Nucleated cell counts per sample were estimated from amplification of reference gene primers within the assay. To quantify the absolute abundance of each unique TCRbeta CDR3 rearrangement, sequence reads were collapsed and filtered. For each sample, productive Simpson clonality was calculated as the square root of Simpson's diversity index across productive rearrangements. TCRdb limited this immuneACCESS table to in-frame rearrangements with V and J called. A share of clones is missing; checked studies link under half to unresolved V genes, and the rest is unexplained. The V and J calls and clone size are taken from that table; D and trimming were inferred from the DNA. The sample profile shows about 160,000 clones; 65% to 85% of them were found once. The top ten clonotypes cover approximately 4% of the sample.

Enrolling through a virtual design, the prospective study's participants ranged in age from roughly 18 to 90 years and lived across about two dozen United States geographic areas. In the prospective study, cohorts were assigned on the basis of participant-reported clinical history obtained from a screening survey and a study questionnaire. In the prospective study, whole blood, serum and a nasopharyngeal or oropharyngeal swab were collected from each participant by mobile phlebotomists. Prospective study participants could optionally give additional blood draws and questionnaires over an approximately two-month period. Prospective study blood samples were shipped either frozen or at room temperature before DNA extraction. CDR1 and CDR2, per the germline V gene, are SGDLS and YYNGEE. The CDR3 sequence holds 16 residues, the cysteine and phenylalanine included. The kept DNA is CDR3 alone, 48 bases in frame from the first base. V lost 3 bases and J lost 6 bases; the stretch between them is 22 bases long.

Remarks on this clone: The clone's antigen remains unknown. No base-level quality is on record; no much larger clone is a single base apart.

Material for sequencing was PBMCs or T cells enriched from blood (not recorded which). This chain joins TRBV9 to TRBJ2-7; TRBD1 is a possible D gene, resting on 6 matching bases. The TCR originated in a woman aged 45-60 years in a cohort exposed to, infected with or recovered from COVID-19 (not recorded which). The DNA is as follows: TGTGCCAGCAGCGCCCCGACCGGGCAGGGGTCTGGCGAGCAGTACTTC. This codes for CASSAPTGQGSGEQYF.